This T cell receptor beta chain was found in a study of cytomegalovirus exposure and HLA in healthy donors. Across the study: In a previous analysis, approximately 110 million unique TCR beta sequences were found from roughly 180 million T cells.

There are 19 residues in the CDR3. Germline assignment: CDR1 SGHKS and CDR2 YYEKEE (reference sequence). Points on this clone: What it binds is unknown. Germline and junction disagree at one end, which may indicate a read error. Distinct nucleotide sequences in the sample also encode this CDR3.

The study, taken as a whole, reports: Many donors carried some public TCRs, although rarity characterized most TCR sequences. The only immune exposure information that was available was CMV serostatus. Cytomegalovirus association was assigned to over 150 TCR beta chains.

It was with 60 Vbeta and 13 Jbeta primers that the PCR ran. Assay: immunoSEQ multiplex PCR; the TCRdb copy retains only in-frame clones and omits some. Of 95,000 to 100,000 clones in the sample, roughly three quarters are singletons; the top ten hold about 4%. J is TRBJ1-6 and V is TRBV5-5; no definite D call. The sample taken for sequencing was PBMCs. The origin of this receptor is a man aged 35-49 years in good health and CMV-seronegative. CDR3 coding DNA: TGTGCCAGCAGCTTGCTGCCTTCCAGGTTCGTCTCCTATAATTCCCCCCTCCACTTT. Translated, it gives CASSLLPSRFVSYNSPLHF.